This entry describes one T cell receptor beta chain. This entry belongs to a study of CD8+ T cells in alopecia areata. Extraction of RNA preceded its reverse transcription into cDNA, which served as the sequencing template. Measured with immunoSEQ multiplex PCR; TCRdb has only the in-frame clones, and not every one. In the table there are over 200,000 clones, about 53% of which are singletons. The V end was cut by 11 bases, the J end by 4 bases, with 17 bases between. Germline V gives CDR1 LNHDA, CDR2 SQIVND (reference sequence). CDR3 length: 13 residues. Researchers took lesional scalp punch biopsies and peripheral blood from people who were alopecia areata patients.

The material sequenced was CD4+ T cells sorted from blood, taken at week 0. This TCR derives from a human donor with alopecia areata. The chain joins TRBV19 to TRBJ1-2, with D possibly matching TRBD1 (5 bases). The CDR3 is CACGRASGYGYTF. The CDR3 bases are TGTGCCTGTGGCAGGGCCTCGGGCTATGGCTACACCTTC. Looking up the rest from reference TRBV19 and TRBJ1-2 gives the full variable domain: DGGITQSPKYLFRKEGQNVTLSCEQNLNHDAMYWYRQDPGQGLRLIYYSQIVNDFQKGDIAEGYSVSREKKESFPLTVTSAQKNPTAFYLCACGRASGYGYTFGSGTRLTVV.